This is a list of T cell receptor beta chains from one sample in a study of PD-L1 blockade in urothelial cancer. The data were produced by immunoSEQ multiplex PCR, yet TCRdb's version contains in-frame clones alone and is incomplete. The sample has 75,000 to 95,000 clones, 90% seen once. The starting material was PBMCs, obtained around atezolizumab (anti-PD-L1) treatment. All receptors come from a man aged 55 to 70 with urothelial cancer. CDR3s include the opening cysteine and the closing phenylalanine or tryptophan. A D gene is named only where the DNA matches it firmly. Clone size is stated in some rows and not others, as once, few, many or a class when expanded.

j_call | clone_size | v_call | d_call | cdr3_aa | cdr3_nt
TRBJ2-7 | NA | TRBV6-1 | NA | CASSAQVLDSEQYF | TGTGCCAGCAGTGCTCAGGTACTAGACTCCGAGCAGTACTTC
TRBJ2-7 | few | TRBV6-5 | NA | CASSYIQKGLSYEQYF | TGTGCCAGCAGTTATATCCAGAAGGGGCTCTCCTACGAGCAGTACTTC
TRBJ1-5 | NA | TRBV28 | NA | CASSLPQTSNQPQHF | TGTGCCAGCAGTTTACCACAAACTAGCAATCAGCCCCAGCATTTT
TRBJ2-7 | NA | TRBV6-1 | TRBD1 | CASGRTGDHYEQYF | TGTGCCAGCGGTAGGACAGGGGACCACTACGAGCAGTACTTC
TRBJ1-5 | NA | TRBV27 | TRBD1 | CASSPTGGSGPQHF | TGTGCCAGCAGTCCCACAGGGGGGTCAGGGCCCCAGCATTTT
TRBJ2-5 | NA | TRBV5-6 | TRBD1 | CASSQGAWGETQYF | TGTGCCAGCAGCCAGGGGGCCTGGGGTGAGACCCAGTACTTC
TRBJ2-3 | NA | TRBV7-9 | TRBD1 | CASSPALGDRRTDTQYF | TGTGCCAGCAGCCCCGCTCTCGGGGACAGACGCACAGATACGCAGTATTTT
TRBJ1-2 | NA | TRBV6-1 | NA | CASSENLLANYGYTF | TGTGCCAGCAGTGAAAATCTCCTAGCTAACTATGGCTACACCTTC
TRBJ2-5 | NA | TRBV5-1 | TRBD2 | CASSLQTSGEETQYF | TGCGCCAGCAGCTTACAGACTAGCGGGGAAGAGACCCAGTACTTC
TRBJ2-5 | NA | TRBV7-7 | NA | CASSLLREETQYF | TGTGCCAGCAGCTTATTGCGAGAGGAGACCCAGTACTTC
TRBJ2-1 | NA | TRBV6-5 | NA | CASSPRGYNEQFF | TGTGCCAGCAGCCCACGGGGATACAATGAGCAGTTCTTC
TRBJ2-1 | NA | TRBV5-4 | TRBD2 | CASSLGGAGGWSEQFF | TGTGCCAGCAGCTTGGGTGGAGCGGGGGGGTGGAGTGAGCAGTTCTTC
TRBJ2-1 | few | TRBV7-7 | NA | CASSLRLTSSYNEQFF | TGTGCCAGCAGCTTGCGTTTAACGAGCTCCTACAATGAGCAGTTCTTC
TRBJ2-2 | NA | TRBV5-1 | NA | CASSLALNTGELFF | TGCGCCAGCAGCTTGGCCCTGAACACCGGGGAGCTGTTTTTT
TRBJ1-4 | NA | TRBV10-1 | TRBD1 | CASSPGTDREKLFF | TGCGCCAGCAGCCCCGGGACAGATCGTGAAAAACTGTTTTTT